Reported below is one T cell receptor beta chain. Reverse transcription of about 0.5 to 1 ug RNA was carried out with random hexamers. immunoSEQ multiplex PCR amplified TCR beta CDR3 across 54 Vbeta, 13 Jbeta. TCRdb ran MiXCR on the immunoSEQ multiplex PCR reads and lists one entry per CDR3 protein. The profile covers about 22,000 distinct CDR3 sequences, with about 92% appearing a single time and roughly 0.25% taken by the ten largest. These data are taken from a study of CD8 T cells in Susac syndrome. TCR beta was sequenced from blood CD8+ and CD4+ T cells. CDR1 is SGHAT, CDR2 FQNNGV, per germline. Between the trimmed V and J ends, which lost 1 base and 5 bases, there was a span of 11 bases. The CDR3 is 14 residues long.

The clonotype was recovered from a human donor in good health. The chain employs TRBV11-2 and TRBJ1-2, with unresolved D. The specimen was CD8+ T cells from PBMCs. The CDR3 protein is CASSLGPDGYGYTF. In DNA, the CDR3 is TGTGCCAGCAGCTTAGGTCCCGACGGTTATGGCTACACCTTC. The entire variable domain, with the rest obtained from reference TRBV11-2 and TRBJ1-2, is as follows: EAGVAQSPRYKIIEKRQSVAFWCNPISGHATLYWYQQILGQGPKLLIQFQNNGVVDDSQLPKDRFSAERLKGVDSTLKIQPAKLEDSAVYLCASSLGPDGYGYTFGSGTRLTVV.